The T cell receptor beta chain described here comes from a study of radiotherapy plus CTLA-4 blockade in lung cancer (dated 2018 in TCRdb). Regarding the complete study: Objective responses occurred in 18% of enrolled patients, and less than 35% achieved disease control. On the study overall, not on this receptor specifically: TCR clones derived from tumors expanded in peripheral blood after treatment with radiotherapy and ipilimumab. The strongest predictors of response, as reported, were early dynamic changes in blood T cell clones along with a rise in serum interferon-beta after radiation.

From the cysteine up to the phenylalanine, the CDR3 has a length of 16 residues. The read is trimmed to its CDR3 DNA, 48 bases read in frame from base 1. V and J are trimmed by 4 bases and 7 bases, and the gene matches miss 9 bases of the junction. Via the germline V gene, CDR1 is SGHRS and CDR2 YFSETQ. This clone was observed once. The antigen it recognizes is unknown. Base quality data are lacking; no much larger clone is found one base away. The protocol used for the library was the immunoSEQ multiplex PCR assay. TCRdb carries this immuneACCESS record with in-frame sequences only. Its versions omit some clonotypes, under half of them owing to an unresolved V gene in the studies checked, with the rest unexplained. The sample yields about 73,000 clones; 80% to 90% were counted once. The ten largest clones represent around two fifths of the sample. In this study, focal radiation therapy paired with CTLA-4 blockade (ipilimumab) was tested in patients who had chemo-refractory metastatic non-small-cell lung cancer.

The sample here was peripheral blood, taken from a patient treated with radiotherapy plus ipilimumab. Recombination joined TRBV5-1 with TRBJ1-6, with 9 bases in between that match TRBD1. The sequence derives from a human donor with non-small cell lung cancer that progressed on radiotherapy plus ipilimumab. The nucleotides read TGCGCCAGCAGCCCCGGACAGGGGCCGGTAAATTCACCCCTCCACTTT. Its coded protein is CASSPGQGPVNSPLHF.